This is a list of T cell receptor beta chains from one sample in a study of beta chain features in type 1 diabetes. Sequencing was performed with immunoSEQ multiplex PCR; in TCRdb, only in-frame clones are kept and a portion is missing. This sample has 640,000 or so clones, with over 10% found just once. The sample was naive CD4+ T cells from blood. Receptor source: a young man with type 1 diabetes. The CDR3 runs from the conserved cysteine through the conserved F or W. A D gene is named only where the DNA matches it firmly. Rows may omit the clone size; those that give it use once, few, many or a size class.

j_gene: TRBJ1-2
d_gene: -
len: 15
v_gene: TRBV14
abundance: few
CDR3aa: CASSQAGGVTYGYTF
CDR3nt: TGTGCCAGCAGCCAAGCCGGCGGGGTTACCTATGGCTACACCTTC

j_gene: TRBJ1-1
d_gene: TRBD1
len: 15
v_gene: TRBV6-5
abundance: few
CDR3aa: CASSYSTGVSTEAFF
CDR3nt: TGTGCCAGCAGTTACTCGACAGGGGTTAGCACTGAAGCTTTCTTT

j_gene: TRBJ2-1
d_gene: -
len: 15
v_gene: TRBV4-1
abundance: few
CDR3aa: CASSQATVRYNEQFF
CDR3nt: TGCGCCAGCAGCCAAGCGACAGTAAGATACAATGAGCAGTTCTTC

j_gene: TRBJ2-5
d_gene: -
len: 14
v_gene: TRBV7-9
abundance: few
CDR3aa: CASSSLYAEETQYF
CDR3nt: TGTGCCAGCAGCTCCCTCTACGCGGAAGAGACCCAGTACTTC

j_gene: TRBJ1-6
d_gene: TRBD1
len: 13
v_gene: TRBV2
abundance: -
CDR3aa: CASKGQGNSPLHF
CDR3nt: TGTGCCAGCAAGGGACAGGGAAATTCACCCCTCCACTTT

j_gene: TRBJ1-1
d_gene: -
len: 11
v_gene: TRBV29-1
abundance: -
CDR3aa: CSVARTGEAFF
CDR3nt: TGCAGCGTTGCGAGGACGGGAGAAGCTTTCTTT

j_gene: TRBJ2-5
d_gene: -
len: 16
v_gene: TRBV29-1
abundance: -
CDR3aa: CSVLPGPTSFQETQYF
CDR3nt: TGCAGCGTGCTCCCGGGACCAACGAGCTTTCAAGAGACCCAGTACTTC

j_gene: TRBJ2-3
d_gene: -
len: 14
v_gene: TRBV29-1
abundance: few
CDR3aa: CSVEGGYGTDTQYF
CDR3nt: TGCAGCGTTGAGGGGGGTTATGGCACAGATACGCAGTATTTT

j_gene: TRBJ2-7
d_gene: -
len: 13
v_gene: TRBV30
abundance: few
CDR3aa: CAWSAVGRNEQYF
CDR3nt: TGTGCCTGGAGTGCGGTGGGGCGGAACGAGCAGTACTTC

j_gene: TRBJ2-7
d_gene: -
len: 13
v_gene: TRBV5-1
abundance: -
CDR3aa: CASRVAASYEQYF
CDR3nt: TGCGCCAGCAGGGTAGCGGCTTCCTACGAGCAGTACTTC

j_gene: TRBJ2-4
d_gene: -
len: 15
v_gene: TRBV10-3
abundance: -
CDR3aa: CAISDVGIAKNIQYF
CDR3nt: TGTGCCATCAGTGATGTCGGAATAGCCAAAAACATTCAGTACTTC

j_gene: TRBJ1-3
d_gene: -
len: 15
v_gene: TRBV7-8
abundance: few
CDR3aa: CASSLEGLIGNTIYF
CDR3nt: TGTGCCAGCAGCTTAGAGGGTTTGATTGGAAACACCATATATTTT

j_gene: TRBJ2-7
d_gene: TRBD2
len: 16
v_gene: TRBV4-2
abundance: -
CDR3aa: CASSQELAGGSYEQYF
CDR3nt: TGTGCCAGCAGCCAAGAACTAGCGGGGGGCTCCTACGAGCAGTACTTC

j_gene: TRBJ1-3
d_gene: -
len: 15
v_gene: TRBV6-1
abundance: -
CDR3aa: CASRRERGSGNTIYF
CDR3nt: TGTGCCAGCCGTCGGGAAAGGGGCTCTGGAAACACCATATATTTT

j_gene: TRBJ1-4
d_gene: TRBD1
len: 16
v_gene: TRBV5-1
abundance: -
CDR3aa: CASSPSPGQGNQKLFF
CDR3nt: TGCGCCAGCAGTCCCTCCCCGGGACAGGGGAATCAAAAACTGTTTTTT

j_gene: TRBJ2-2
d_gene: -
len: 16
v_gene: TRBV10-3
abundance: -
CDR3aa: CAISKPGRTNTGELFF
CDR3nt: TGTGCCATCAGTAAGCCGGGCCGGACGAACACCGGGGAGCTGTTTTTT

j_gene: TRBJ1-2
d_gene: -
len: 15
v_gene: TRBV18
abundance: -
CDR3aa: CASSLVPESDYGYTF
CDR3nt: TGTGCCAGCTCCCTGGTGCCAGAAAGTGACTATGGCTACACCTTC

j_gene: TRBJ2-3
d_gene: TRBD1
len: 15
v_gene: TRBV27
abundance: few
CDR3aa: CASSLRQGRTDTQYF
CDR3nt: TGTGCCAGCAGCTTAAGACAGGGCCGCACAGATACGCAGTATTTT

j_gene: TRBJ1-4
d_gene: -
len: 16
v_gene: TRBV30
abundance: -
CDR3aa: CAWKSQGLATNEKLFF
CDR3nt: TGTGCCTGGAAATCTCAGGGGCTTGCAACTAATGAAAAACTGTTTTTT

j_gene: TRBJ2-3
d_gene: -
len: 11
v_gene: TRBV20-1
abundance: -
CDR3aa: CSASGSLLQYF
CDR3nt: TGCAGTGCTAGCGGTAGCCTTCTGCAGTATTTT

j_gene: TRBJ2-1
d_gene: TRBD1
len: 17
v_gene: TRBV12-5
abundance: few
CDR3aa: CASGLVPGQGFGNEQFF
CDR3nt: TGTGCTAGTGGTTTGGTACCGGGACAGGGTTTCGGGAATGAGCAGTTCTTC

j_gene: TRBJ1-2
d_gene: -
len: 15
v_gene: TRBV9
abundance: few
CDR3aa: CASSLHSTANYGYTF
CDR3nt: TGTGCCAGCAGCCTGCACTCGACAGCTAACTATGGCTACACCTTC

j_gene: TRBJ1-1
d_gene: TRBD1
len: 17
v_gene: TRBV19
abundance: few
CDR3aa: CASSNPRGAIKGTEAFF
CDR3nt: TGTGCCAGTAGTAACCCCAGGGGGGCCATCAAGGGGACTGAAGCTTTCTTT

j_gene: TRBJ2-3
d_gene: -
len: 15
v_gene: TRBV7-2
abundance: few
CDR3aa: CASSLRADSTDTQYF
CDR3nt: TGTGCCAGCAGCTTAAGGGCGGACTCCACAGATACGCAGTATTTT

j_gene: TRBJ2-1
d_gene: -
len: 14
v_gene: TRBV2
abundance: -
CDR3aa: CASRPIGARNEQFF
CDR3nt: TGTGCCAGCCGCCCCATCGGGGCGCGCAATGAGCAGTTCTTC

j_gene: TRBJ1-1
d_gene: TRBD1
len: 13
v_gene: TRBV7-9
abundance: -
CDR3aa: CASSRTGGTEAFF
CDR3nt: TGTGCCAGCAGCCGGACAGGGGGCACTGAAGCTTTCTTT

j_gene: TRBJ2-2
d_gene: TRBD2
len: 15
v_gene: TRBV27
abundance: -
CDR3aa: CASNPRGANTGELFF
CDR3nt: TGTGCCAGCAACCCTCGGGGGGCGAACACCGGGGAGCTGTTTTTT

j_gene: TRBJ2-1
d_gene: -
len: 15
v_gene: TRBV19
abundance: few
CDR3aa: CASRLDTGSYNEQFF
CDR3nt: TGTGCCAGTAGATTGGACACAGGATCCTACAATGAGCAGTTCTTC

j_gene: TRBJ1-1
d_gene: -
len: 13
v_gene: TRBV15
abundance: -
CDR3aa: CATFGAGSTEAFF
CDR3nt: TGTGCCACATTTGGAGCGGGGTCCACTGAAGCTTTCTTT

j_gene: TRBJ2-1
d_gene: TRBD2
len: 20
v_gene: TRBV7-3
abundance: few
CDR3aa: CASSSRGSGGPKSSYNEQFF
CDR3nt: TGTGCCAGCAGCTCCCGTGGTAGCGGGGGGCCAAAGAGCTCCTACAATGAGCAGTTCTTC

j_gene: TRBJ1-5
d_gene: -
len: 12
v_gene: TRBV6-1
abundance: few
CDR3aa: CASSLSGQPQHF
CDR3nt: TGTGCCAGCAGCCTGAGTGGTCAGCCCCAGCATTTT

j_gene: TRBJ2-2
d_gene: -
len: 13
v_gene: TRBV27
abundance: few
CDR3aa: CASSLGGTGELFF
CDR3nt: TGTGCCAGCAGTTTAGGGGGCACCGGGGAGCTGTTTTTT

j_gene: TRBJ2-1
d_gene: -
len: 11
v_gene: TRBV20-1
abundance: few
CDR3aa: CSARSYNEQFF
CDR3nt: TGCAGTGCTAGGTCCTACAATGAGCAGTTCTTC

j_gene: TRBJ1-1
d_gene: TRBD1
len: 14
v_gene: TRBV4-2
abundance: few
CDR3aa: CASSRTGEDTEAFF
CDR3nt: TGTGCCAGCAGCCGAACAGGGGAGGACACTGAAGCTTTCTTT

j_gene: TRBJ2-5
d_gene: -
len: 14
v_gene: TRBV6-5
abundance: few
CDR3aa: CASSKGLGAGTQYF
CDR3nt: TGTGCCAGCAGTAAGGGACTCGGAGCTGGGACCCAGTACTTC

j_gene: TRBJ1-2
d_gene: -
len: 13
v_gene: TRBV5-4
abundance: -
CDR3aa: CASSPDGSYGYTF
CDR3nt: TGTGCCAGCAGCCCCGACGGGAGCTATGGCTACACCTTC

j_gene: TRBJ2-2
d_gene: -
len: 15
v_gene: TRBV7-9
abundance: -
CDR3aa: CASSRQEANTGELFF
CDR3nt: TGTGCCAGCAGCCGACAGGAAGCGAACACCGGGGAGCTGTTTTTT

j_gene: TRBJ2-7
d_gene: -
len: 13
v_gene: TRBV2
abundance: few
CDR3aa: CATTPGTSYEQYF
CDR3nt: TGTGCCACCACACCAGGGACTTCCTACGAGCAGTACTTC

j_gene: TRBJ2-7
d_gene: -
len: 14
v_gene: TRBV5-4
abundance: once
CDR3aa: CASSLGQTSYEQYF
CDR3nt: TGTGCCAGCAGCTTGGGACAGACTTCCTACGAGCAGTACTTC

j_gene: TRBJ1-1
d_gene: -
len: 13
v_gene: TRBV2
abundance: few
CDR3aa: CASTGVGSTEAFF
CDR3nt: TGTGCCAGCACAGGGGTTGGGAGCACTGAAGCTTTCTTT

j_gene: TRBJ2-6
d_gene: -
len: 15
v_gene: TRBV5-6
abundance: once
CDR3aa: CASSYAGVGANVLTF
CDR3nt: TGTGCCAGCAGCTATGCCGGGGTCGGGGCCAACGTCCTGACTTTC

j_gene: TRBJ2-3
d_gene: -
len: 16
v_gene: TRBV25-1
abundance: few
CDR3aa: CASSDRRTFPTDTQYF
CDR3nt: TGTGCCAGCAGTGACCGACGGACTTTTCCCACAGATACGCAGTATTTT